The 29 T cell receptor beta chains given below trace back to one sample, sequenced in a study of human T cells and chemical hapten exposure. A single record per CDR3 protein comes from TCRdb applying MiXCR to the RACE reads. The table includes around 380,000 distinct CDR3 sequences, approximately 5% detected once. The time point: patch test 1, 2 weeks after DPC sensitization. Treatment indicated: therapeutic diphenylcyclopropenone sensitization with weekly scalp DPC. The sequenced sample was whole blood, obtained in connection with sensitization to the hapten diphenylcyclopropenone (DPC). These TCRs come from a woman in her fifties or sixties with alopecia areata. Some clones in this sample may be carry-over from other donors' samples.

This clonotype was seen more than once but under ten times. The chain is built from TRBV18 and TRBJ1-5; the D gene is possibly TRBD1 (6 bases). This CDR3 is 14 amino acids long. The germline V and J ends were trimmed by 5 bases and 1 base, with 9 bases remaining between them. The V gene's germline CDR1 is KGHSH and CDR2 LQKENI. This chain's CDR3 is CASSIQGSNQPQHF. The DNA for the CDR3 is TGTGCCAGCTCAATACAGGGCAGCAATCAGCCCCAGCATTTT.

In its sample, this clonotype was seen a few times. CDR3 DNA sequence: TGCGCCAGCAGCTTCCGGGACCCTAGCACAGATACGCAGTATTTT. Amino acids: CASSFRDPSTDTQYF. The rearrangement uses TRBV5-1 and TRBJ2-3; D could derive from TRBD1 or TRBD2 (5 bases each). The CDR3 is made up of 15 amino acids. Trimming pared 2 bases from V and 0 bases from J, leaving 10 bases between. Germline V gene sequence: CDR1 SGHRS, CDR2 YFSETQ. Together with reference TRBV5-1 and TRBJ2-3, the CDR3 gives the full variable domain: KAGVTQTPRYLIKTRGQQVTLSCSPISGHRSVSWYQQTPGQGLQFLFEYFSETQRNKGNFPGRFSGRQFSNSRSEMNVSTLELGDSALYLCASSFRDPSTDTQYFGPGTRLTVL.

This clonotype was observed at least ten times. The CDR3 region has the DNA TGTGCCAGCAGGCGACTAGCGGGGGGCTACGAGCAGTACTTC. It is translated as CASRRLAGGYEQYF. The gene calls are TRBV2 and TRBJ2-7; 13 positions agree with TRBD2. Germline V gene lookup returns CDR1 SNHLY and CDR2 FYNNEI. The CDR3 runs to 14 residues. The V segment lost 6 bases and the J segment 3 bases; nucleotides outside the gene matches: 2.

In its sample, this clonotype was seen many times. This chain connects TRBV11-2 to TRBJ2-1; possibly TRBD2 for D (6 bases). The V end lost 1 base, the J end lost 5 bases, and 12 bases lay between the germline ends. The CDR3 covers 15 residues. The germline V gene has CDR1 SGHAT and CDR2 FQNNGV. The CDR3 sequence is CASSLGTSTNNEQFF. The DNA of the CDR3 is TGTGCCAGCAGCTTAGGTACTAGCACAAACAATGAGCAGTTCTTC.

This clonotype was counted at least ten times. V gene TRBV7-2 combines with J gene TRBJ1-2; D is unresolved. Germline assignment: CDR1 SGHTA and CDR2 FQGNSA. Deletions cut 1 base from V and 2 bases from J, with 8 bases between. The CDR3 has 14 amino acids. The CDR3 here is CASSLGPVNYGYTF. CDR3 bases: TGTGCCAGCAGCTTAGGGCCGGTAAACTATGGCTACACCTTC.

V gene TRBV3-1 combines with J gene TRBJ2-1; 8 bases map to TRBD2. Germline CDR1 is LGHDT and CDR2 is YNNKEL (reference sequence). This CDR3 spans 16 amino acids. The V and J ends lost 1 base and 8 bases, in that order; junction bases with no gene match: 10. The CDR3, as DNA: TGTGCCAGCAGCCAAGGGACGGGGGGGCCGTGGGATGAGCAGTTCTTC. As protein: CASSQGTGGPWDEQFF.

This clonotype occurred many times. This sequence joins TRBV6-5 and TRBJ2-2, with TRBD2 matching over 9 bases. The CDR3 runs to 14 residues. V was clipped by 6 bases and J by 6 bases; unmatched bases: 5. The V gene's germline CDR1 is MNHEY and CDR2 SVGAGI. CDR3 in amino acids: CASRGGLAAGELFF. As DNA, the CDR3 is TGTGCCAGCAGAGGGGGACTAGCCGCCGGGGAGCTGTTTTTT.

The chain combines TRBV9 with TRBJ1-1; D is uncertain. The CDR3 contains 15 residues. Germline lookup yields CDR1 SGDLS and CDR2 YYNGEE. Trimming stripped 2 bases from V and 0 bases from J, with 11 bases between. CDR3 coding DNA: TGTGCCAGCAGCGTTACAGAAGGTATGAACACTGAAGCTTTCTTT. It specifies CASSVTEGMNTEAFF.

This clonotype was detected many times. The chain recombines TRBV12-3 or TRBV12-4 with TRBJ1-5; TRBD1 is a possible D gene (6 bases). The CDR3 covers 15 residues. Deletions cut 3 bases from V and 1 base from J, with 10 bases between. This CDR3 is CASSFRGSSNQPQHF. The CDR3 region has the DNA TGTGCCAGCAGTTTCAGGGGCTCGAGCAATCAGCCCCAGCATTTT.

This sequence joins TRBV18 and TRBJ2-3; a possible D gene is TRBD1 (6 bases). V shed 3 bases and J shed 3 bases, with 19 bases lying between them. The CDR3 sequence is 17 residues long. Germline V lookup: CDR1 KGHSH, CDR2 LQKENI. CDR3 sequence (DNA): TGTGCCAGCTCACCCGTCAGGGGCCTCAGAGGAACAGATACGCAGTATTTT. It translates to CASSPVRGLRGTDTQYF.

This clonotype was observed at least ten times. The genes are TRBV7-2 and TRBJ2-3; D is perhaps TRBD1 (5 bases). The germline gives CDR1 SGHTA, CDR2 FQGNSA. The length of the CDR3 is 15 residues. Trimming removed 1 base from V and 3 bases from J, with 11 bases in between. This chain's CDR3 is CASSLGQPGTDTQYF. In DNA, the CDR3 is TGTGCCAGCAGCTTAGGACAGCCCGGGACAGATACGCAGTATTTT.

This clonotype was seen repeatedly, ten times or more. CDR3 DNA sequence: TGTGCCAGCAGCTTAGATGGGGGGAAGACTGAAGCTTTCTTT. Its protein product is CASSLDGGKTEAFF. The chain employs TRBV7-2 and TRBJ1-1; D is perhaps TRBD1 (5 bases). CDR1 SGHTA and CDR2 FQGNSA come from the germline V gene. Trimming took off 1 base at V and 5 bases at J, with 11 bases between the two ends. The CDR3 covers 14 residues. The full variable domain, rest sourced from reference TRBV7-2 and TRBJ1-1, is GAGVSQSPSNKVTEKGKDVELRCDPISGHTALYWYRQSLGQGLEFLIYFQGNSAPDKSGLPSDRFSAERTGGSVSTLTIQRTQQEDSAVYLCASSLDGGKTEAFFGQGTRLTVV.

This clonotype was seen repeatedly, ten times or more. V usage is TRBV6-5 and J usage is TRBJ2-1; D is ambiguous. The CDR3 has 12 residues. Germline V lookup: CDR1 MNHEY, CDR2 SVGAGI. Trimming removed 8 bases at V and 6 bases at J, with 11 bases between. The CDR3 reads CASSSVGNEQFF. CDR3 DNA: TGTGCCAGCTCCAGCGTCGGCAATGAGCAGTTCTTC.

This clonotype was detected ten times or more. The chain recombines TRBV20-1 with TRBJ1-3, with no clear D. V dropped 2 bases and J dropped 2 bases, with 13 bases sitting between them. The germline CDR1 and CDR2 sequences are DFQATT and SNEGSKA (reference sequence). The CDR3 length is 15 residues. The CDR3 loop is CSARTQLNPGNTIYF. The CDR3 DNA follows: TGCAGTGCTAGAACGCAGTTGAATCCTGGAAACACCATATATTTT.

The chain uses TRBV27 and TRBJ2-1; TRBD2 matches at 9 bases. Germline values: CDR1 MNHEY, CDR2 SMNVEV (reference sequence). V dropped 3 bases and J dropped 3; count of bases not matched to a gene: 9. The CDR3 contains 17 residues. In nucleotides, the CDR3 is TGTGCCAGCAGTTTCTATCCTAGCGGGACAGTCTACAATGAGCAGTTCTTC. This encodes CASSFYPSGTVYNEQFF.

The sample holds a few counts of this clonotype. The chain uses TRBV29-1 and TRBJ2-7; a weak D match, TRBD2 (6 bases). Trimming pared 1 base from V and 0 bases from J, leaving 10 bases between. In germline, CDR1 is SQVTM, CDR2 ANQGSEA. The CDR3 runs to 14 residues. CDR3 in amino acids: CSVEARGSSYEQYF. DNA for the CDR3: TGCAGCGTTGAAGCTCGGGGGAGCTCCTACGAGCAGTACTTC.

This clonotype was counted at least ten times. V and J are TRBV7-8 and TRBJ2-3, with D possibly being TRBD1 (6 bases). Germline CDR1 is SGHVS and CDR2 is FQNEAQ. Trimming removed 4 bases at V and 2 bases at J, with 13 bases between. This CDR3 has 15 residues. CDR3 protein: CASSSRGGFTDTQYF. CDR3 bases: TGTGCCAGCAGCTCCCGAGGGGGTTTCACAGATACGCAGTATTTT.

This clonotype has more than one count but fewer than ten. This sequence joins TRBV9 and TRBJ1-3; TRBD1 might be the D (6 bases). Germline V gene sequence: CDR1 SGDLS, CDR2 YYNGEE. There are 16 residues in the CDR3. With 0 bases removed from V and 3 bases from J, the gap between germline ends came to 13 bases. The CDR3 region is CASSVGGGLDGNTIYF. The CDR3 bases are TGTGCCAGCAGCGTAGGAGGGGGGCTCGATGGAAACACCATATATTTT. Full variable domain (rest looked up from reference TRBV9 and TRBJ1-3): DSGVTQTPKHLITATGQRVTLRCSPRSGDLSVYWYQQSLDQGLQFLIQYYNGEERAKGNILERFSAQQFPDLHSELNLSSLELGDSALYFCASSVGGGLDGNTIYFGEGSWLTVV.

J is TRBJ2-7 and V is TRBV2; 8 positions match TRBD1. With 6 bases clipped from V and 9 bases from J, the junction kept 10 bases outside the gene matches. The CDR3 contains 13 residues. CDR1 and CDR2 (germline): SNHLY, FYNNEI. CDR3 bases: TGTGCCAGCAGCCGGACAGGGCTTCCAGGGCAGTACTTC. This translates into CASSRTGLPGQYF.

In this sample, this clonotype turned up many times. The rearrangement uses TRBV6-1 and TRBJ1-5; D is possibly TRBD1 (6 bases). Germline values: CDR1 MNHNS, CDR2 SASEGT. CDR3 length: 14 residues. Trimming took 7 bases from V and 6 from J, leaving 16 bases between them. The DNA of the CDR3 is TGTGCCAGCACCTCGTGGGGGGCGGGTCAGCCCCAGCATTTT. Amino acids: CASTSWGAGQPQHF.

This clonotype has more than one count but fewer than ten. The CDR3 region has the DNA TGCAGTGCTATGCCGGGACAGAACACTGAAGCTTTCTTT. Its translation: CSAMPGQNTEAFF. The chain carries TRBV20-1 and TRBJ1-1; D may be TRBD1 (6 bases). CDR3 length: 13 residues. The germline V and J ends were trimmed by 4 bases and 1 base, with 10 bases remaining between them. Per the germline V gene, CDR1 is DFQATT and CDR2 is SNEGSKA (reference sequence).

This clonotype has a count of ten or more. The rearrangement links TRBV7-9 to TRBJ1-2; 10 bases are shared with TRBD1. Trimming removed 4 bases from V and 1 base from J; junction bases left unmatched: 9. Germline CDR1 reads SEHNR; CDR2 reads FQNEAQ (reference sequence). This CDR3 region has 17 residues. CDR3 DNA: TGTGCCAGCAGCTCTACCGGGACAGGGGAAATTAACTATGGCTACACCTTC. As protein: CASSSTGTGEINYGYTF.

The sample holds a few counts of this clonotype. This chain joins TRBV20-1 and TRBJ2-1, with D maybe TRBD2 (6 bases). V was shortened by 5 bases and J by 5 bases, with 16 bases between the two germline ends. The CDR3 loop spans 14 amino acids. The germline gives CDR1 DFQATT, CDR2 SNEGSKA (reference sequence). The CDR3, as DNA: TGCAGTGCTTTACCGGGAGTAGGTAACAATGAGCAGTTCTTC. It translates to CSALPGVGNNEQFF.

This clonotype was counted at least ten times. This chain links TRBV7-9 with TRBJ1-1; a weak D match, TRBD1 (6 bases). Germline CDR1 and CDR2: SEHNR and FQNEAQ (reference sequence). V lost 7 bases and J lost 11, with 20 bases in between. The CDR3 has 13 amino acids. The CDR3 region is CASTWEGGGSAFF. Here the CDR3 DNA reads TGTGCCAGCACCTGGGAGGGGGGCGGATCGGCTTTCTTT.

In its sample, this clonotype was seen many times. The chain couples TRBV6-4 to TRBJ1-2; 8 positions match TRBD1. V lost 4 bases, J lost 1 base, and 2 bases stayed unmatched. CDR3 length: 14 residues. Germline CDR1 is MRHNA and CDR2 is SNTAGT. This chain's CDR3 is CASSADRGNYGYTF. The CDR3, as DNA: TGTGCCAGCAGTGCTGACAGGGGTAACTATGGCTACACCTTC.

This chain joins TRBV7-2 and TRBJ1-5; D remains ambiguous. V dropped 1 base and J dropped 0 bases, with 7 bases sitting between them. From germline, CDR1 is SGHTA and CDR2 FQGNSA. CDR3 length equals 15 residues. CDR3 residues: CASSLGQTSNQPQHF. CDR3 in DNA: TGTGCCAGCAGCTTAGGTCAGACTAGCAATCAGCCCCAGCATTTT.

The sample holds many counts of this clonotype. The V and J genes are TRBV12-3 or TRBV12-4 and TRBJ2-3; unclear D gene. This CDR3 contains 14 residues. Trimming took 1 base from V and 0 from J, leaving 5 bases between them. CDR3 DNA: TGTGCCAGCAGTTTAGGGAGTAGCACAGATACGCAGTATTTT. Encoded protein: CASSLGSSTDTQYF.

In its sample, this clonotype was seen many times. The chain employs TRBV7-2 and TRBJ1-1; TRBD1 matches 8 bases. CDR3 length: 14 residues. V was clipped by 1 base and J by 4 bases; unmatched bases: 2. Germline CDR1 SGHTA, CDR2 FQGNSA. This CDR3 is CASSLGTGPTEAFF. The DNA of the CDR3 is TGTGCCAGCAGCTTAGGGACAGGGCCCACTGAAGCTTTCTTT. The complete variable domain, with remaining parts taken from reference TRBV7-2 and TRBJ1-1, reads GAGVSQSPSNKVTEKGKDVELRCDPISGHTALYWYRQSLGQGLEFLIYFQGNSAPDKSGLPSDRFSAERTGGSVSTLTIQRTQQEDSAVYLCASSLGTGPTEAFFGQGTRLTVV.

There are many counts of this clonotype. The conserved phenylalanine or tryptophan is not found at the CDR3 terminus, so this likely reflects a read error. The DNA is left out, because the CDR3 cannot be placed on it with certainty; the CDR3 is given as TCRdb lists it. V gene TRBV7-9 combines with J gene TRBJ1-1. Germline CDR1 SEHNR, CDR2 FQNEAQ (reference sequence). The CDR3 comprises 10 residues, both ends counted. The CDR3 sequence is CASSLVAATI.